The sequence of this T cell receptor (beta chain) was determined in a study of pediatric ulcerative colitis. One to two pinch biopsies were taken from the rectum during colonoscopy. Sequencing depth was up to 500,000 reads per sample. The assay was immunoSEQ multiplex PCR, and TCRdb's table has in-frame clones only and misses some. Seen here are approximately 18,000 clones, just under 75% observed once, and the top ten hold under 7.5%. CDR1 LNHDA and CDR2 SQIVND come from the germline V gene (reference sequence). The CDR3 extends over 18 amino acids. V was trimmed by 3 bases and J by 0 bases, leaving 18 bases between them.

The receptor was isolated from a boy aged 5 to 17 with moderate ulcerative colitis. The source material was gut tissue. The rearrangement links TRBV19 to TRBJ1-5; D remains unclear. CDR3 nucleotide sequence: TGTGCCAGTAGTATCCCACCATGGAGGATTTATAGCAATCAGCCCCAGCATTTT. Encoded protein: CASSIPPWRIYSNQPQHF. The variable domain in full, with the rest retrieved from reference TRBV19 and TRBJ1-5, is DGGITQSPKYLFRKEGQNVTLSCEQNLNHDAMYWYRQDPGQGLRLIYYSQIVNDFQKGDIAEGYSVSREKKESFPLTVTSAQKNPTAFYLCASSIPPWRIYSNQPQHFGDGTRLSIL.